Listed here is a single TCR beta chain. The data were taken from a study of T-cell memory formation after mild COVID-19. TCR alpha and TCR beta cDNA libraries carrying sample barcodes and UMIs were produced by 5'RACE using constant-segment primers. TCRdb passed the 5' RACE reads through MiXCR, listing each CDR3 protein once. Of hundreds of thousands of distinct CDR3 sequences listed, approximately 23% are singletons. The V end lost 1 base, the J end lost 1 base, and 7 bases lay between the germline ends. Germline V gene sequence: CDR1 SNHLY, CDR2 FYNNEI. The CDR3 has 14 residues. The sequencing input was PBMCs or a T cell subset sorted from them (not recorded which). The sequence was collected from an adult woman who had mild COVID-19 (a few samples of this study predate the infection). Cell type and time point are not known. This sequence joins TRBV2 and TRBJ2-5; the D call may be TRBD1 or TRBD2 (5 bases each). Here the CDR3 DNA reads TGTGCCAGCAGTGAAGGTGGGGGCCAAGAGACCCAGTACTTC. It codes for CASSEGGGQETQYF.